This is a list of T cell receptor beta chains from one sample in a study of blood T cell repertoires in COVID-19. Repertoires were generated with immunoSEQ multiplex PCR, while TCRdb's copy carries only in-frame clones and drops some. The profile shows some 390,000 clones, about 87% of them singletons. Material: peripheral blood. The receptors here all came from a woman between 55 and 75 years old with COVID-19, enrolled during active disease. The CDR3 runs from the conserved cysteine through the conserved F or W. Each record gives: J gene, D gene, V gene, clone size, CDR3 length, CDR3 protein, CDR3 DNA. A D gene is named only where the DNA matches it firmly. Part of the rows lack a size; the others show once, few, many or a class for expanded clones.

j_gene: TRBJ2-7; d_gene: .; v_gene: TRBV7-9; abundance: .; len: 13; CDR3aa: CASSLARAYEQYF; CDR3nt: TGTGCCAGCAGCTTAGCCCGAGCCTACGAGCAGTACTTC
j_gene: TRBJ2-1; d_gene: TRBD2; v_gene: TRBV2; abundance: .; len: 15; CDR3aa: CASSEIAGASNEQFF; CDR3nt: TGTGCCAGCAGTGAAATAGCGGGGGCCTCCAATGAGCAGTTCTTC
j_gene: TRBJ2-1; d_gene: .; v_gene: TRBV18; abundance: .; len: 13; CDR3aa: CASSPDSYGEQFF; CDR3nt: TGTGCCAGCTCACCAGACAGTTATGGTGAGCAGTTCTTC
j_gene: TRBJ2-7; d_gene: .; v_gene: TRBV11-3; abundance: .; len: 13; CDR3aa: CASSPGFAYEQYF; CDR3nt: TGTGCCAGCAGCCCGGGGTTCGCCTACGAGCAGTACTTC
j_gene: TRBJ2-7; d_gene: .; v_gene: TRBV11-2; abundance: .; len: 15; CDR3aa: CASSLEGTSRYEQYF; CDR3nt: TGTGCCAGCAGCTTAGAGGGGACTTCCCGGTACGAGCAGTACTTC
j_gene: TRBJ1-2; d_gene: .; v_gene: TRBV19; abundance: .; len: 13; CDR3aa: CASSRGSAYGYTF; CDR3nt: TGTGCCAGTAGTAGAGGGTCAGCTTATGGCTACACCTTC
j_gene: TRBJ1-4; d_gene: TRBD1; v_gene: TRBV28; abundance: once; len: 15; CDR3aa: CATHTGGGKAEKLFF; CDR3nt: TGTGCCACCCACACAGGGGGCGGAAAGGCCGAAAAACTGTTTTTT
j_gene: TRBJ1-3; d_gene: TRBD1; v_gene: TRBV13; abundance: .; len: 19; CDR3aa: CASSLGGTDFSRSGNTIYF; CDR3nt: TGTGCCAGCAGCTTAGGAGGGACAGATTTTTCTCGATCTGGAAACACCATATATTTT
j_gene: TRBJ2-5; d_gene: .; v_gene: TRBV7-2; abundance: .; len: 13; CDR3aa: CASSLGQLETQYF; CDR3nt: TGTGCCAGCAGCTTAGGACAGCTAGAGACCCAGTACTTC
j_gene: TRBJ1-2; d_gene: .; v_gene: TRBV28; abundance: .; len: 14; CDR3aa: CASSLTDANYGYTF; CDR3nt: TGTGCCAGCAGTTTGACAGATGCTAACTATGGCTACACCTTC
j_gene: TRBJ1-3; d_gene: TRBD1; v_gene: TRBV18; abundance: .; len: 15; CDR3aa: CASSPPQGARNTIYF; CDR3nt: TGTGCCAGCTCACCACCACAGGGGGCAAGGAACACCATATATTTT
j_gene: TRBJ1-5; d_gene: .; v_gene: TRBV6-5; abundance: .; len: 13; CDR3aa: CASSLDSNQPQHF; CDR3nt: TGTGCCAGCAGTTTAGATAGCAATCAGCCCCAGCATTTT
j_gene: TRBJ1-2; d_gene: TRBD1; v_gene: TRBV12-3/TRBV12-4; abundance: .; len: 13; CDR3aa: CASSVQGNYGYTF; CDR3nt: TGTGCCAGCAGCGTACAGGGGAACTATGGCTACACCTTC
j_gene: TRBJ2-7; d_gene: .; v_gene: TRBV5-1; abundance: .; len: 13; CDR3aa: CASSLIQGYEQYF; CDR3nt: TGCGCCAGCAGCCTCATACAGGGCTACGAGCAGTACTTC
j_gene: TRBJ1-1; d_gene: .; v_gene: TRBV3-1/TRBV3-2; abundance: few; len: 17; CDR3aa: CASSQDEAGPRGTEAFF; CDR3nt: TGTGCCAGCAGCCAAGATGAGGCGGGACCCCGAGGGACTGAAGCTTTCTTT
j_gene: TRBJ1-2; d_gene: .; v_gene: TRBV4-1; abundance: once; len: 18; CDR3aa: CASSLRNPSEWRRDGYTF; CDR3nt: TGCGCCAGCAGCCTCCGGAACCCTTCAGAGTGGCGGAGGGATGGCTACACCTTC
j_gene: TRBJ2-1; d_gene: TRBD2; v_gene: TRBV5-1; abundance: .; len: 16; CDR3aa: CASSLALAGGVNEQFF; CDR3nt: TGCGCCAGCAGCTTGGCCTTGGCGGGGGGGGTCAATGAGCAGTTCTTC
j_gene: TRBJ1-6; d_gene: .; v_gene: TRBV23-1; abundance: .; len: 14; CDR3aa: CASNSGDRHSPLHF; CDR3nt: TGCGCCAGCAACTCCGGTGACAGGCATTCACCCCTCCACTTT
j_gene: TRBJ2-7; d_gene: TRBD2; v_gene: TRBV11-2; abundance: .; len: 16; CDR3aa: CASSPWGRGGSYEQYF; CDR3nt: TGTGCCAGCAGCCCGTGGGGGCGGGGGGGATCCTACGAGCAGTACTTC
j_gene: TRBJ1-1; d_gene: .; v_gene: TRBV6-5; abundance: .; len: 14; CDR3aa: CASSYGGMNTEAFF; CDR3nt: TGTGCCAGCAGTTACGGAGGTATGAACACTGAAGCTTTCTTT
j_gene: TRBJ2-2; d_gene: TRBD1; v_gene: TRBV7-3; abundance: few; len: 17; CDR3aa: CASSPLGRGRNTGELFF; CDR3nt: TGTGCCAGCAGCCCACTAGGCAGGGGGCGTAACACCGGGGAGCTGTTTTTT
j_gene: TRBJ1-4; d_gene: .; v_gene: TRBV20-1; abundance: .; len: 11; CDR3aa: CRGGTGEKLFF; CDR3nt: TGCAGGGGGGGAACTGGTGAAAAACTGTTTTTT
j_gene: TRBJ1-1; d_gene: .; v_gene: TRBV30; abundance: .; len: 12; CDR3aa: CAWSVRVTEAFF; CDR3nt: TGTGCCTGGAGTGTACGAGTCACTGAAGCTTTCTTT
j_gene: TRBJ2-5; d_gene: .; v_gene: TRBV6-1; abundance: few; len: 16; CDR3aa: CASSEGGTRYQETQYF; CDR3nt: TGTGCCAGCAGTGAAGGGGGGACTCGATACCAAGAGACCCAGTACTTC
j_gene: TRBJ2-1; d_gene: TRBD2; v_gene: TRBV18; abundance: .; len: 16; CDR3aa: CASSSTGTTKPGEQFF; CDR3nt: TGTGCCAGCTCAAGCACCGGGACTACAAAACCTGGTGAGCAGTTCTTC